A selection of T cell receptor beta chains follows, all from one sample in a study of blood T cell repertoires in COVID-19. Clones were read by immunoSEQ multiplex PCR, and TCRdb kept only the in-frame ones, dropping some. This table has around 220,000 clones, over 75% appearing once. Material: peripheral blood. The receptors derive from a man aged 35-49 years with active or convalescent COVID-19. CDR3s include the opening cysteine and the closing phenylalanine or tryptophan. Each record gives: D gene, V gene, J gene, clone size, CDR3 DNA, CDR3 protein. A D gene is named only where the DNA matches it firmly. Where a row states a size, it is once, few, many or the class of an expanded clone; other rows omit it.

NA	TRBV2	TRBJ2-1	NA	TGTGCCAGCAGTGGTTTGGCAAAATACAATGAGCAGTTCTTC	CASSGLAKYNEQFF
TRBD1	TRBV18	TRBJ1-2	NA	TGTGCCAGCTCACCAACAGGGGTGGACGGCTACACCTTC	CASSPTGVDGYTF
NA	TRBV30	TRBJ1-3	NA	TGTGCCTGGAGTGTACTCTCTGGAAACACCATATATTTT	CAWSVLSGNTIYF
NA	TRBV11-2	TRBJ1-2	NA	TGTGCCAGCAGCTTAGCGGGGATCTATGGCTACACCTTC	CASSLAGIYGYTF
NA	TRBV6-1	TRBJ1-1	NA	TGTGCCAGCAGTGAAGTCGGAGCTAAAGCTTTCTTT	CASSEVGAKAFF
NA	TRBV7-9	TRBJ1-2	few	TGTGCCAGCAGCTTTAGTCTAGGATTTGGCTACACCTTC	CASSFSLGFGYTF
NA	TRBV6-6	TRBJ1-1	NA	TGTGCCAGCAGTTCGACCCCGAGGGCTGAAGCTTTCTTT	CASSSTPRAEAFF
NA	TRBV5-4	TRBJ2-5	NA	TGTGCCAGCAGCGACAGATCCGGCCGGAAAGAGACCCAGTACTTC	CASSDRSGRKETQYF
TRBD1	TRBV3-1/TRBV3-2	TRBJ1-2	NA	TGTGCCAGCAGCCAAGCTTCCAGGGGGGATAGGGGCTACACCTTC	CASSQASRGDRGYTF
TRBD2	TRBV3-1/TRBV3-2	TRBJ2-1	NA	TGTGCCAGCAGCCAAAAATCTAGCGGGGGGGTGTACGATGAGCAGTTCTTC	CASSQKSSGGVYDEQFF
NA	TRBV14	TRBJ1-5	NA	TGTGCCAGCAGTCTACAGCCCCAGCATTTT	CASSLQPQHF
NA	TRBV27	TRBJ1-1	NA	TGTGCCAGTCCCCGCCGGGGGGGGCGGCTTCTAAACACTGAAGCTTTCTTT	CASPRRGGRLLNTEAFF
TRBD2	TRBV7-9	TRBJ2-1	few	TGTGCCAGCACCCCCGGGGAGGGGAAGTATCAGTTCTTC	CASTPGEGKYQFF
TRBD1	TRBV5-6	TRBJ2-6	NA	TGTGCCAGCAGCTTGACAGGGGGCCCTTCCAACGTCCTGACTTTC	CASSLTGGPSNVLTF
TRBD1	TRBV29-1	TRBJ1-5	once	TGCAGCGTTGGAGGGACAGGGGATAGCAATCAGCCCCAGCATTTT	CSVGGTGDSNQPQHF
TRBD1	TRBV4-1	TRBJ2-2	NA	TGCGCCAGCAGTCGGACAGGGTCGAACACCGGGGAGCTGTTTTTT	CASSRTGSNTGELFF
TRBD1	TRBV7-8	TRBJ1-2	NA	TGTGCCAGCAGCCGTTATACAGGGGCTGGCTACACCTTC	CASSRYTGAGYTF
NA	TRBV5-4	TRBJ1-2	NA	TGTGCCAGCTCGGGGGGGTATCTTAACTATGGCTACACCTTC	CASSGGYLNYGYTF
TRBD1	TRBV10-3	TRBJ1-1	few	TGTGCCATCAGTGGACAGGGTGTGAACACTGAAGCTTTCTTT	CAISGQGVNTEAFF
NA	TRBV12-5	TRBJ1-5	NA	TGTGCTAGTGGTTTGGTGGTTGGACAGCCTAATCAGCCCCAGCATTTT	CASGLVVGQPNQPQHF
TRBD1	TRBV28	TRBJ1-5	NA	TGTGCCAGCAGTATCCAGACAGGGGGCAATCAGCCCCAGCATTTT	CASSIQTGGNQPQHF
NA	TRBV3-1/TRBV3-2	TRBJ2-3	NA	TGTGCCAGCAGCCAAGATAGGGGGAATGAGGCAGTAGGCACAGATACGCAGTATTTT	CASSQDRGNEAVGTDTQYF
NA	TRBV6-2/TRBV6-3	TRBJ1-5	NA	TGTGCCAGCAGTTACGTACGGGTGGGGGGAATCTATAGCAATCAGCCCCAGCATTTT	CASSYVRVGGIYSNQPQHF
NA	TRBV27	TRBJ2-3	NA	TGTGCCAGCAGTTTCCTAGATACGCAGTATTTT	CASSFLDTQYF
TRBD2	TRBV6-1	TRBJ2-3	NA	TGTGCCAGCAGTGTGGGGCGGGGGGGCTTTACAGATACGCAGTATTTT	CASSVGRGGFTDTQYF
NA	TRBV19	TRBJ1-6	NA	TGTGCCAGTAAAGGGGGTCGCCTCGATTCACCCCTCCACTTT	CASKGGRLDSPLHF
NA	TRBV7-2	TRBJ1-1	once	TGTGCCAGCAGCTTAGGTCCCCGGACTGAAGCTTTCTTT	CASSLGPRTEAFF
TRBD2	TRBV10-1	TRBJ2-3	NA	TGCGCCAGCACCCCGGGACTAGCGGGAGCTAGCACAGATACGCAGTATTTT	CASTPGLAGASTDTQYF
NA	TRBV19	TRBJ2-7	NA	TGTGCCAGTAGTATTCAAGTGGATAGCGTCTACGAGCAGTACTTC	CASSIQVDSVYEQYF
TRBD1	TRBV19	TRBJ1-1	NA	TGTGCCAGTAGTATATTGGGGACAGGGGGCTTGGCTGAAGCTTTCTTT	CASSILGTGGLAEAFF
NA	TRBV12-5	TRBJ2-3	NA	TGTGCTAGTGGTCCAGGGGGCGGGGGTGCAGATACGCAGTATTTT	CASGPGGGGADTQYF
TRBD2	TRBV6-5	TRBJ2-7	NA	TGTGCCAGCAGGGACGGACTAGCGGCCTACGAGCAGTACTTC	CASRDGLAAYEQYF
NA	TRBV13	TRBJ2-6	NA	TGTGCCAGCAGCTTATGGAGCAACGTCCTGACTTTC	CASSLWSNVLTF
TRBD2	TRBV27	TRBJ2-7	NA	TGTGCCAGCAGTCAAGCGGGGTGGACCTACGAGCAGTACTTC	CASSQAGWTYEQYF
NA	TRBV11-1	TRBJ2-7	NA	TGTGCCAGCAGCTTAGGGGTCGGGAGCCCCTACGAGCAGTACTTC	CASSLGVGSPYEQYF
TRBD1	TRBV7-9	TRBJ1-2	NA	TGTGCCAGCAGCTTAGGGACAGGGGGATCGCTTAGTGCGGTCTATGGCTACACCTTC	CASSLGTGGSLSAVYGYTF
NA	TRBV4-1	TRBJ2-1	NA	TGCGCCAGCAGCCAAGTGGGAGGTCTTCCCAATGAGCAGTTCTTC	CASSQVGGLPNEQFF
NA	TRBV6-5	TRBJ2-7	NA	TGTGCCAGTACAAAGGACACCTCCTACGAGCAGTACTTC	CASTKDTSYEQYF
NA	TRBV3-1/TRBV3-2	TRBJ1-3	NA	TGTGCCAGCAGCCAAGTAGCCAGGGCCGGAAACACCATATATTTT	CASSQVARAGNTIYF
NA	TRBV7-2	TRBJ2-6	NA	TGTGCCAGCAGCCACCAGCAGGGGCTAAGCTCTGGGGCCAACGTCCTGACTTTC	CASSHQQGLSSGANVLTF
NA	TRBV6-2/TRBV6-3	TRBJ2-7	NA	TGTGCCAGCAGCCCTTTGCGGGGACCCAACGAGCAGTACTTC	CASSPLRGPNEQYF
NA	TRBV10-2	TRBJ1-5	NA	TGCGCCAGCACGGGAGGGGGGGACCCTGATCAGCCCCAGCATTTT	CASTGGGDPDQPQHF
NA	TRBV28	TRBJ1-4	NA	TGTGCTTCCGGGACAACTAATGAAAAACTGTTTTTT	CASGTTNEKLFF
NA	TRBV28	TRBJ1-5	once	TGTGCCAGCTCGGGATTTCAGCCCCAGCATTTT	CASSGFQPQHF
TRBD2	TRBV11-3	TRBJ2-3	NA	TGTGCCAGCAGCTCCGACACTAGCGGGAACACAGATACGCAGTATTTT	CASSSDTSGNTDTQYF
NA	TRBV5-1	TRBJ2-2	NA	TGCGCCAGCAGCAAGGACGTGGGGCGGAACACCGGGGAGCTGTTTTTT	CASSKDVGRNTGELFF
TRBD1	TRBV2	TRBJ1-6	NA	TGTGCCAGCAAGGACAGGGAAAGCTCACCCCTCCACTTT	CASKDRESSPLHF
TRBD2	TRBV9	TRBJ2-5	NA	TGTGCCAGCAGCGCGCTTAATGGGCTAGCGGGAGGGTTAGCAGAGACCCAGTACTTC	CASSALNGLAGGLAETQYF
NA	TRBV18	TRBJ1-5	NA	TGTGCCAGCTCACCGGGCCCAAATCAGCCCCAGCATTTT	CASSPGPNQPQHF
NA	TRBV21-1	TRBJ2-7	NA	TGTGCCAGCAGCCCCGGGACAGGTGACTACGAGCAGTACTTC	CASSPGTGDYEQYF
NA	TRBV29-1	TRBJ1-3	NA	TGCAGCGTGGATACAGGGTACTCTGGAAACACCATATATTTT	CSVDTGYSGNTIYF